The 10 T cell receptor beta chains below all came from one sample that was sequenced in a study of vaccination and CD4 T cells after COVID-19. Treatment here: approximately 10-day PBMC culture with coronavirus spike peptide pools or control peptides (ViraFEST assay). Sequencing of DNA taken from cultured CD4+ T cells relied on the Oncomine TCR Beta short-read assay. TCRdb redid the calling of the PCR reads with MiXCR, one entry per CDR3 protein. Of some 4,000 distinct CDR3 sequences detected, around 21% appear once; the ten largest clones hold under 30%. These TCRs' antigens remain unknown. The specimen was CD4+ T cells from blood, cultured in vitro. The receptor source for this set is a human donor who had recovered from COVID-19.

Within the sample, this clonotype is large (0.1 to 1%). V gene TRBV27 combines with J gene TRBJ1-6; the D gene is possibly TRBD1 (5 bases). V lost 8 bases and J lost 7, with 12 bases in between. Germline CDR1 and CDR2: MNHEY and SMNVEV (reference sequence). The CDR3 has 13 amino acids. The CDR3 DNA reads TGTGCCAGCGGTGACAGAGGGAATTCACCCCTCCACTTT. It yields the protein CASGDRGNSPLHF.

This clonotype appeared a few times. The chain couples TRBV30 to TRBJ2-3, with D tentatively TRBD1 or TRBD2 (5 bases each). The V end was cut by 0 bases, the J end by 8 bases, with 18 bases between. The germline CDR1 and CDR2 sequences are GTSNPN and SVGIG (reference sequence). CDR3 length equals 15 residues. DNA for the CDR3: TGTGCCTGGAGTGTACCTGGGGCAAAAGGAGGTACGCAGTATTTT. It translates to CAWSVPGAKGGTQYF. The variable domain in full, completed from reference TRBV30 and TRBJ2-3, reads SQTIHQWPATLVQPVGSPLSLECTVEGTSNPNLYWYRQAAGRGLQLLFYSVGIGQISSEVPQNLSASRPQDRQFILSSKKLLLSDSGFYLCAWSVPGAKGGTQYFGPGTRLTVL.

This clonotype was picked up a small number of times. The chain is built from TRBV11-3 and TRBJ2-3; D remains ambiguous. The V gene's germline CDR1 is SGHNT and CDR2 YENEEA. V dropped 5 bases and J dropped 2 bases, with 11 bases sitting between them. This CDR3 has 14 amino acids. The CDR3 DNA reads TGTGCCAGCAGCCCCACCCCATACACAGATACGCAGTATTTT. Translation: CASSPTPYTDTQYF.

This chain connects TRBV20-1 to TRBJ1-4; maybe TRBD1 (5 bases). Trimming stripped 5 bases from V and 5 bases from J, with 12 bases between. Germline V lookup: CDR1 DFQATT, CDR2 SNEGSKA (reference sequence). The CDR3 loop spans 13 amino acids. The DNA of the CDR3 is TGCAGTGCTTACAGGAGGAGCAATGAAAAACTGTTTTTT. It encodes CSAYRRSNEKLFF.

In its sample, this clonotype ranks as medium-sized. The genes are TRBV20-1 and TRBJ1-5, with D unclear. CDR1 and CDR2 from the germline V gene are DFQATT and SNEGSKA (reference sequence). V lost 3 bases, J lost 3 bases, and 12 bases lay in between. CDR3 length equals 14 residues. CDR3 in amino acids: CSASGKGFNQPQHF. CDR3 DNA: TGCAGTGCTAGTGGTAAAGGCTTCAATCAGCCCCAGCATTTT.

Of note for this clonotype: The germline gene is not matched at one end of the junction; a read error may be the cause. The chain couples TRBV12-3 or TRBV12-4 to TRBJ2-3, with 12 bases identical to TRBD2. The CDR3 length is 16 residues. The CDR3 here is CASSPPSGGAADTQYF. The DNA for the CDR3 is TGCGCCAGCAGTCCTCCTAGCGGGGGGGCCGCAGATACGCAGTATTTT.

This clonotype was picked up a small number of times. The chain has TRBV27 and TRBJ2-3, with D unresolved. Germline values: CDR1 MNHEY, CDR2 SMNVEV (reference sequence). The CDR3 totals 14 residues. The V end was cut by 8 bases, the J end by 3 bases, with 15 bases between. CDR3 sequence: CASGRMGITDTQYF. CDR3 nucleotides: TGTGCCAGCGGTAGAATGGGAATAACAGATACGCAGTATTTT.

This clonotype was counted between two and nine times. This sequence joins TRBV7-8 and TRBJ1-4, with a tentative D call TRBD1 (5 bases). The V end was cut by 0 bases, the J end by 8 bases, with 10 bases between. This CDR3 spans 14 amino acids. CDR1 SGHVS and CDR2 FQNEAQ come from the germline V gene. The CDR3 nucleotides are TGTGCCAGCAGCTTAGCAGGGCGGGGCGAAAAACTGTTTTTT. This encodes CASSLAGRGEKLFF.

The V call is TRBV10-1, the J call TRBJ2-7; maybe TRBD1 (6 bases). V gave up 4 bases and J gave up 6 bases, with 13 bases separating them. This CDR3 region has 13 residues. In germline, CDR1 is WNHNN, CDR2 SYGVQD (reference sequence). CDR3: CASSADDRREQYF. The CDR3 coding sequence is TGCGCCAGCAGTGCGGATGACAGGCGCGAGCAGTACTTC.

This clonotype counts as medium-sized. This chain uses TRBV20-1 with TRBJ2-7; maybe TRBD2 (5 bases). Germline assignment: CDR1 DFQATT and CDR2 SNEGSKA (reference sequence). V lost 3 bases and J lost 0, with 12 bases in between. The CDR3 spans 14 residues. CDR3 loop: CSASSPRDSYEQYF. DNA for the CDR3: TGCAGTGCTAGCTCCCCCCGGGACTCCTACGAGCAGTACTTC.